Shown below are 18 T cell receptor beta chains from a single sample sequenced in a study of T cell responses to AZD1222 COVID-19 vaccine. Sequencing was performed with immunoSEQ multiplex PCR; in TCRdb, only in-frame clones are kept and a portion is missing. The data show over 100,000 clones, 80% to 85% seen once. Sequenced material: peripheral blood, taken on day 0 of AZD1222 vaccination. The receptors come from an adult in good health.

In this sample, this clone turned up a few times. In DNA form, the CDR3 reads TGTGCCAGCAGTTTTTCGGGGGAAGGGGCTGGTGGGGCCAACGTCCTGACTTTC. Protein sequence: CASSFSGEGAGGANVLTF. J is TRBJ2-6 and V is TRBV27, with D possibly TRBD2 on 6 matching bases. Germline lookup yields CDR1 MNHEY and CDR2 SMNVEV (reference sequence). The CDR3 is 18 amino acids. Trimming stripped 3 bases from V and 3 bases from J, with 18 bases between.

The gene calls are TRBV5-1 and TRBJ1-2; maybe TRBD1 (5 bases). Deletions cut 0 bases from V and 4 bases from J, with 10 bases between. Germline V gives CDR1 SGHRS, CDR2 YFSETQ. The CDR3 totals 14 residues. DNA for the CDR3: TGCGCCAGCAGCTTGGGCGACAGCGCCTATGGCTACACCTTC. Protein sequence: CASSLGDSAYGYTF.

The V and J genes are TRBV4-3 and TRBJ2-1; D gene ambiguous. Trimming pared 4 bases from V and 0 bases from J, leaving 10 bases between. The CDR3 covers 15 residues. In germline, CDR1 is LGHNA, CDR2 YSLEER. The CDR3 nucleotides read TGCGCCAGCAGCCCCCAACCTAGCTCCTACAATGAGCAGTTCTTC. Protein sequence: CASSPQPSSYNEQFF.

The chain uses TRBV7-3 and TRBJ2-5; tentatively, D is TRBD2 (6 bases). The CDR3 contains 15 residues. Germline CDR1 reads SGHTA; CDR2 reads FQGTGA. The V end was cut by 5 bases, the J end by 4 bases, with 17 bases between. The chain's CDR3 is CASSPGTFLGETQYF. The CDR3 DNA is TGTGCCAGCAGCCCCGGGACTTTTTTAGGAGAGACCCAGTACTTC.

The chain is built from TRBV2 and TRBJ1-5; no clear D. Germline CDR1 SNHLY, CDR2 FYNNEI. This CDR3 spans 15 amino acids. The V end lost 6 bases, the J end lost 3 bases, and 15 bases lay between the germline ends. The CDR3, as DNA: TGTGCCAGCAGGAGGGCCGAGACTACCAATCAGCCCCAGCATTTT. Protein sequence: CASRRAETTNQPQHF.

V gene TRBV19 combines with J gene TRBJ1-4; the match to TRBD1 covers 7 bases. This CDR3 region has 14 residues. V was clipped by 7 bases and J by 0 bases; unmatched bases: 2. CDR1 LNHDA and CDR2 SQIVND come from the germline V gene (reference sequence). The CDR3 coding sequence is TGTGCCAGTACTGACAGGGCAACTAATGAAAAACTGTTTTTT. This encodes CASTDRATNEKLFF.

The rearrangement joins TRBV7-9 to TRBJ2-7; perhaps TRBD1 as D (5 bases). Germline assignment: CDR1 SEHNR and CDR2 FQNEAQ (reference sequence). The CDR3 loop spans 14 amino acids. V lost 6 bases and J 2 bases, leaving 14 bases between the germline ends. CDR3 region: CASSLRGQTYEQYF. The CDR3 DNA reads as TGTGCCAGCAGTCTAAGGGGTCAAACCTACGAGCAGTACTTC.

The chain has TRBV27 and TRBJ2-2; the D gene is possibly TRBD1 (6 bases). CDR1 is MNHEY, CDR2 SMNVEV, per germline (reference sequence). V was trimmed by 2 bases and J by 2 bases, leaving 12 bases between them. CDR3 length: 16 amino acids. The CDR3 DNA reads TGTGCCAGCAGTTTAATACAGGGTTTTAACACCGGGGAGCTGTTTTTT. It yields the protein CASSLIQGFNTGELFF.

This clone was counted between two and nine times. The chain carries TRBV18 and TRBJ2-3; D is tentatively TRBD1 or TRBD2 (6 bases each). Germline loops: CDR1 KGHSH, CDR2 LQKENI. The CDR3 length is 12 residues. V gave up 3 bases and J gave up 11 bases, with 12 bases separating them. The CDR3: CASSPEEGGQYF. The CDR3 bases are TGTGCCAGCTCACCGGAGGAGGGGGGGCAGTATTTT.

The chain uses TRBV28 and TRBJ2-2; TRBD1 is a possible D gene (6 bases). Germline V gene lookup returns CDR1 MDHEN and CDR2 SYDVKM. Trimming removed 8 bases from V and 9 bases from J, with 22 bases in between. The CDR3 extends over 15 amino acids. CDR3 sequence: CASSTGQGPWRELFF. CDR3 sequence (DNA): TGTGCCAGCTCTACAGGGCAGGGCCCTTGGAGGGAGCTGTTTTTT.

The rearrangement links TRBV18 to TRBJ1-5; a weak D match, TRBD1 (5 bases). This CDR3 is 15 amino acids long. From germline, CDR1 is KGHSH and CDR2 LQKENI. V lost 2 bases, J lost 4 bases, and 12 bases lay in between. CDR3 sequence (DNA): TGTGCCAGCTCACCAGCTGGGGGATCTAATCAGCCCCAGCATTTT. It yields the protein CASSPAGGSNQPQHF. Full variable domain (rest looked up from reference TRBV18 and TRBJ1-5): NAGVMQNPRHLVRRRGQEARLRCSPMKGHSHVYWYRQLPEEGLKFMVYLQKENIIDESGMPKERFSAEFPKEGPSILRIQQVVRGDSAAYFCASSPAGGSNQPQHFGDGTRLSIL.

The V and J genes are TRBV4-1 and TRBJ2-7; D may be TRBD2 (7 bases). CDR3 length: 16 residues. Trimming cost V 1 base and J 4 bases, with 17 bases left between them. The V gene's germline CDR1 is MGHRA and CDR2 YSYEKL. The CDR3 DNA is TGCGCCAGCAGCCAAGGGGAGGGGGGGCCTAGATACGAGCAGTACTTC. This gives the protein CASSQGEGGPRYEQYF.

This clone was counted many times. This chain connects TRBV9 to TRBJ2-3; TRBD1 matches 7 bases. V gave up 0 bases and J gave up 2 bases; unmatched junction bases: 3. This CDR3 contains 15 residues. Germline-derived CDR1 and CDR2 are SGDLS and YYNGEE. This CDR3 reads CASSVEGQLTDTQYF. CDR3 sequence (DNA): TGTGCCAGCAGCGTAGAGGGACAGCTCACAGATACGCAGTATTTT.

This chain uses TRBV24-1 with TRBJ2-3; 7 bases line up with TRBD1. With 2 bases clipped from V and 3 bases from J, the junction kept 7 bases outside the gene matches. The CDR3 covers 16 residues. Germline CDR1 reads KGHDR; CDR2 reads SFDVKD. CDR3 protein: CATSDSSGQWTDTQYF. CDR3 nucleotide sequence: TGTGCCACCAGTGATTCGTCGGGACAGTGGACAGATACGCAGTATTTT.

The chain is built from TRBV19 and TRBJ1-5; 8 bases are a match to TRBD1. Germline V lookup: CDR1 LNHDA, CDR2 SQIVND (reference sequence). CDR3 size: 16 residues. J gave up 2 bases and V 1 base, and 4 bases lay outside the gene matches. CDR3: CASSIGDRGGNQPQHF. DNA for the CDR3: TGTGCCAGTAGTATAGGCGACAGGGGAGGCAATCAGCCCCAGCATTTT.

The table lists this clone with a count of one. This chain joins TRBV19 and TRBJ1-4; D is ambiguous. Germline-derived CDR1 and CDR2 are LNHDA and SQIVND (reference sequence). With 5 bases removed from V and 7 bases from J, the gap between germline ends came to 20 bases. The CDR3 spans 16 residues. CDR3 protein: CASSVSDEGRGEKLFF. The CDR3 nucleotides are TGTGCCAGTAGTGTCTCCGATGAAGGGCGAGGTGAAAAACTGTTTTTT.

The chain has TRBV5-1 and TRBJ2-1; D gene unclear. Germline CDR1 reads SGHRS; CDR2 reads YFSETQ. Trimming shortened V by 0 bases and J by 12 bases, and 10 bases separated the two germline ends. The CDR3 runs to 12 residues. CDR3 DNA: TGCGCCAGCAGCTTGGCAGGACGCGTGCAGTTCTTC. It is translated as CASSLAGRVQFF.

This clone was found once. The V call is TRBV6-5, the J call TRBJ2-3, with a tentative D call TRBD1 (6 bases). Germline loops: CDR1 MNHEY, CDR2 SVGAGI. This CDR3 has 15 residues. Trimming stripped 2 bases from V and 1 base from J, with 10 bases between. CDR3 residues: CASSYQGSRTDTQYF. CDR3 in DNA: TGTGCCAGCAGTTACCAGGGGTCTCGCACAGATACGCAGTATTTT.